Listed below are T cell receptor beta chains from one sample, sequenced in a study of blood T cell repertoires in COVID-19. Libraries were prepared by immunoSEQ multiplex PCR; TCRdb keeps only in-frame clonotypes and omits some of them. This repertoire shows around 190,000 clones, about four fifths found once; its top ten account for around 2.9%. Sample: PBMCs or T cells enriched from blood (not recorded which). The receptor source for this set is a woman in her 30s who had been exposed to COVID-19. Each CDR3 is given with its conserved first and last residue. The D gene is left open where the match is weak. Size values are once, few and many counts, or a class for expanded clones, and some rows have none.

length	D	V	size	J	CDR3	DNA
14	TRBD2	TRBV29-1	NA	TRBJ2-3	CSVGRTSGTDTQYF	TGCAGCGTGGGGAGGACTAGCGGCACAGATACGCAGTATTTT
16	NA	TRBV19	once	TRBJ1-2	CASSRPYFAGEKGYTF	TGTGCCAGTAGTAGACCCTACTTTGCGGGGGAGAAGGGCTACACCTTC
15	TRBD1	TRBV19	NA	TRBJ2-5	CASSLDRGLGGTQYF	TGTGCCAGTAGTTTGGACAGGGGGTTGGGGGGGACCCAGTACTTC
16	TRBD1	TRBV18	NA	TRBJ2-2	CASRLNRGLNTGELFF	TGTGCCAGCCGCCTCAACAGGGGGTTAAACACCGGGGAGCTGTTTTTT
13	NA	TRBV7-2	NA	TRBJ2-3	CATTGVPTDTQYF	TGTGCCACGACGGGGGTCCCCACAGATACGCAGTATTTT
15	TRBD1	TRBV12-5	NA	TRBJ2-7	CASGLGDRTTYEQYF	TGTGCTAGTGGTTTGGGGGACAGGACGACCTACGAGCAGTACTTC
13	NA	TRBV11-2	NA	TRBJ1-6	CASSERWNSPLHF	TGTGCCAGCAGCGAGAGGTGGAATTCACCCCTCCACTTT
13	NA	TRBV7-9	NA	TRBJ2-7	CASSLAGIGEQYF	TGTGCCAGCAGCTTAGCCGGGATCGGCGAGCAGTACTTC
13	NA	TRBV19	once	TRBJ1-1	CASSITGMTWAFF	TGTGCCAGTAGTATAACAGGGATGACCTGGGCTTTCTTT
14	NA	TRBV19	NA	TRBJ1-2	CASRAGKNNYGYTF	TGTGCCAGTAGGGCAGGGAAAAATAACTATGGCTACACCTTC
15	NA	TRBV9	few	TRBJ2-2	CASSVDTANTGELFF	TGTGCCAGCAGCGTAGATACAGCCAACACCGGGGAGCTGTTTTTT
13	NA	TRBV12-3/TRBV12-4	NA	TRBJ1-6	CASSLRDNSPLHF	TGTGCCAGCAGTTTACGGGATAATTCACCCCTCCACTTT
16	NA	TRBV5-6	NA	TRBJ1-5	CASSFTTGRSVGPQHF	TGTGCCAGCAGCTTCACGACAGGTCGGTCGGTCGGGCCCCAGCATTTT